This T cell receptor (beta chain) was identified in a study of siplizumab effects on memory and regulatory T cells. Study-wide points: Neither a naive nor a memory phenotype was assignable to roughly 80-97% of proliferating CD4+ or CD8+ clones. Whether the proliferating Tregs (from siplizumab cultures) were suppressive was not confirmed. Most alloreactive clones went unmapped to unstimulated subsets; only a minor fraction mapped.

Germline V gene sequence: CDR1 MNHNS, CDR2 SASEGT. The CDR3 contains 14 residues. To note about this clone: Antigen: not known.

TCR templates, roughly 10^5 per sample, were assayed. Profiled with immunoSEQ multiplex PCR; TCRdb holds only in-frame clones, not every one. The sample comprises about 120,000 clones, 94% of which are singletons, and roughly 1.5% rests with the top ten. V gene TRBV6-1 combines with J gene TRBJ2-3; D gene unclear. The receptor's source is a human donor in good health. The sequenced sample was non-Treg CD4+ T cells sorted from blood. CDR3 DNA: TGTGCGTCCGGTGGAGTTCTCGATCTAGATACGCAGTATTTT. Translation gives CASGGVLDLDTQYF.